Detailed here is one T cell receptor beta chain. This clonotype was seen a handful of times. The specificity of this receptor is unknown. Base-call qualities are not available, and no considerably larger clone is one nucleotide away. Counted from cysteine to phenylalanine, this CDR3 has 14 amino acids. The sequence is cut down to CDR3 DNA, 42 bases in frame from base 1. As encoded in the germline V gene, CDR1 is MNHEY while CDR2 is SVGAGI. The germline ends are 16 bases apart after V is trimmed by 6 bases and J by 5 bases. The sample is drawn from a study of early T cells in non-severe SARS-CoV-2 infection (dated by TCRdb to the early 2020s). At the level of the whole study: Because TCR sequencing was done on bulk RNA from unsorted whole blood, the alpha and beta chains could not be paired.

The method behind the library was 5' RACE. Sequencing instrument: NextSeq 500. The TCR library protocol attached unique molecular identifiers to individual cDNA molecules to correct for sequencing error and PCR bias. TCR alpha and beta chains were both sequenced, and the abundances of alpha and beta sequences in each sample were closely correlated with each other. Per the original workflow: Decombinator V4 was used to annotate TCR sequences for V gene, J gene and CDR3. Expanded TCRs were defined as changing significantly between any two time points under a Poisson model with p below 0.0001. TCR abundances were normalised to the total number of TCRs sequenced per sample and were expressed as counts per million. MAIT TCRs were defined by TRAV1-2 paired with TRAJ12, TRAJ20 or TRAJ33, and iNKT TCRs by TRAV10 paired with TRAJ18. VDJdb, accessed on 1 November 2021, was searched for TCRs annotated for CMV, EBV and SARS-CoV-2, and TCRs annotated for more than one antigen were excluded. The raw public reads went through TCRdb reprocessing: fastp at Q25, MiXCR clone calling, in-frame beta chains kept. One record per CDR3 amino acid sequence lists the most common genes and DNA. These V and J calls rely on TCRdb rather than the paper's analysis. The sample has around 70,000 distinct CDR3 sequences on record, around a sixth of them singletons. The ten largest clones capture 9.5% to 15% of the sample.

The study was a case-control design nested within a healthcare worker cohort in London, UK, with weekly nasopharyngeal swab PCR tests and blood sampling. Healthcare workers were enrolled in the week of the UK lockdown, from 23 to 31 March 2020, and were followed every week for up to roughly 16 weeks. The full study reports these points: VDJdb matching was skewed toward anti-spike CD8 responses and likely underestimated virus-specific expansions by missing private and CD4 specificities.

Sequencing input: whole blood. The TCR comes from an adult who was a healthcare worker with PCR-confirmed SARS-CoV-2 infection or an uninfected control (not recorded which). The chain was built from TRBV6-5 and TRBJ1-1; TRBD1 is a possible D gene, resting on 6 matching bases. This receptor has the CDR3 CASSAGQFKTEAFF. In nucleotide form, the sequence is TGTGCCAGCAGCGCCGGACAGTTTAAAACTGAAGCTTTCTTT.